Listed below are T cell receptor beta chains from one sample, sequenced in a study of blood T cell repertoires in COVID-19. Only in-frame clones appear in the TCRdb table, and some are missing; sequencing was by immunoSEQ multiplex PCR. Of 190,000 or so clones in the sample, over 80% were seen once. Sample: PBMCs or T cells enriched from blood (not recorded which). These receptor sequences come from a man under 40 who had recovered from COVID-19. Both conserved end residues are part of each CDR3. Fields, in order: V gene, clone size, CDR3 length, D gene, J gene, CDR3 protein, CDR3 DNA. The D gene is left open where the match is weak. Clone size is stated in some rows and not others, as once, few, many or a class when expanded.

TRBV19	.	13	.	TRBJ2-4	CASRPRSKNIQYF	TGTGCCAGTAGACCGAGATCCAAAAACATTCAGTACTTC
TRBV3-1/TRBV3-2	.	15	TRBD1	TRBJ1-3	CASSQRDREGNTIYF	TGTGCCAGCAGCCAAAGGGACAGGGAAGGAAACACCATATATTTT
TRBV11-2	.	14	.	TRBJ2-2	CASSPSRGPGELFF	TGTGCCAGCAGCCCCTCTAGGGGTCCCGGGGAGCTGTTTTTT
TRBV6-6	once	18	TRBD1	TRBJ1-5	CASSRSGQGTYSNQPQHF	TGTGCCAGCAGTCGTTCGGGACAGGGGACGTATAGCAATCAGCCCCAGCATTTT
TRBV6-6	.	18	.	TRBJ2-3	CASSPLRGRKSSTDTQYF	TGTGCCAGCAGTCCCTTAAGGGGTCGGAAATCTAGCACAGATACGCAGTATTTT
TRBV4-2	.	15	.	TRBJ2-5	CASSQDFSPGETQYF	TGTGCCAGCAGCCAAGATTTTTCCCCCGGGGAGACCCAGTACTTC
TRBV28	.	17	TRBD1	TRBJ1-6	CASRRGVQGARNSPLHF	TGTGCCAGCAGGAGGGGCGTTCAGGGGGCGCGAAATTCACCCCTCCACTTT
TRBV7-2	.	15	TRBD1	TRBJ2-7	CASSRTGVNPYEQYF	TGTGCCAGCAGCCGGACAGGGGTCAACCCCTACGAGCAGTACTTC
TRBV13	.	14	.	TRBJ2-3	CASKGSYGTDTQYF	TGTGCCAGCAAGGGGTCATACGGCACAGATACGCAGTATTTT
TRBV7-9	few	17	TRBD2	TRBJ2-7	CASSLVAGGTKDYEQYF	TGTGCCAGCAGCTTAGTGGCGGGGGGGACTAAGGATTACGAGCAGTACTTC
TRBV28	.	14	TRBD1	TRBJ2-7	CASRGGRGWYEQYF	TGTGCCAGCAGAGGGGGCAGGGGTTGGTACGAGCAGTACTTC
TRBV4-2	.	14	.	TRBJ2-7	CASSPLLAGLEQYF	TGTGCCAGCAGTCCGCTCCTAGCAGGTCTTGAGCAGTACTTC
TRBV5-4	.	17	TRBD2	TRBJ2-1	CASSSGREARNYNEQFF	TGTGCCAGCAGCTCGGGGCGGGAGGCACGCAATTACAATGAGCAGTTCTTC
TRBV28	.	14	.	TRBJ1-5	CASSDNRVGQPQHF	TGTGCCAGCAGTGATAACAGGGTCGGTCAGCCCCAGCATTTT
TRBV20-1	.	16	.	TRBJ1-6	CSASPGMSSYNSPLHF	TGCAGTGCTAGTCCAGGGATGAGCTCCTATAATTCACCCCTCCACTTT
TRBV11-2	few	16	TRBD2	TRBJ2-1	CASSLGVGTTYNEQFF	TGTGCCAGCAGCTTAGGGGTCGGGACTACCTACAATGAGCAGTTCTTC
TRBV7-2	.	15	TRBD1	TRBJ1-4	CASSVPGQGDEKLFF	TGTGCCAGCAGCGTACCGGGACAGGGAGATGAAAAACTGTTTTTT
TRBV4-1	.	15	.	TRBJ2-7	CASSQDRVSTYEQYF	TGCGCCAGCAGCCAAGATCGCGTATCCACCTACGAGCAGTACTTC
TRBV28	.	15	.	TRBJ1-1	CASSLVAGIGTEAFF	TGTGCCAGCAGTTTAGTTGCGGGGATAGGCACTGAAGCTTTCTTT
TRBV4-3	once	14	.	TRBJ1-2	CASSRVQKNYGYTF	TGCGCCAGCAGCCGAGTACAGAAGAACTATGGCTACACCTTC
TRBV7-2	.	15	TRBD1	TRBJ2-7	CASSFDRTGPYEQYF	TGTGCCAGCAGCTTCGATAGGACAGGGCCCTACGAGCAGTACTTC
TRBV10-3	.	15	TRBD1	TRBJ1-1	CAISDAGEGGFEAFF	TGTGCCATCAGTGATGCAGGGGAAGGGGGCTTTGAAGCTTTCTTT
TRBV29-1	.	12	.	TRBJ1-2	CSVQDRNYGYTF	TGCAGCGTCCAGGACAGAAACTATGGCTACACCTTC
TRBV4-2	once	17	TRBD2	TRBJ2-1	CASSQDMLAGGYNEQFF	TGTGCCAGCAGCCAAGATATGCTAGCGGGGGGCTACAATGAGCAGTTCTTC
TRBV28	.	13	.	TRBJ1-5	CATPGFGNQPQHF	TGTGCCACCCCAGGGTTCGGCAATCAGCCCCAGCATTTT
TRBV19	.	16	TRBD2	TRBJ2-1	CASSISQRGGWNEQFF	TGTGCCAGTAGTATTAGTCAGCGGGGGGGCTGGAATGAGCAGTTCTTC